A single sample is the source of the 20 T cell receptor beta chains below, sequenced in a study of cytotoxic CD8 clonotypes in ibrutinib-treated CLL (dated by TCRdb to the early 2020s). Preparation of the library involved the immunoSEQ multiplex PCR assay. This immuneACCESS table, as held by TCRdb, lists in-frame sequences with V and J called but not all clones. Of the missing ones, under half trace to an unresolved V gene in checked studies; the others have no known cause. Within this sample are under 300,000 clones, with 65% to 85% of them counted one time only. The leading ten clones occupy roughly 5.7% of the sample. The sample's time point label, in plain terms: progressive disease on ibrutinib. The sequencing here drew on PBMCs, taken at disease progression, from a patient treated with ibrutinib. These receptors were taken from a human donor with chronic lymphocytic leukemia.

CDR3 nucleotide sequence: TGTGCCATCGGAGGGAAAACACAGGGGGCGCCGGGAGAGACCCAGTACTTC. It translates to CAIGGKTQGAPGETQYF. The V call is TRBV7-9, the J call TRBJ2-5, with 9 bases that match TRBD1. Germline V CDR1 and CDR2: SEHNR, FQNEAQ (reference sequence). With 10 bases clipped from V and 4 bases from J, the junction kept 19 bases outside the gene matches. The CDR3 contains 17 residues.

The rearrangement uses TRBV6-1 and TRBJ2-7; D is unclear. V shed 2 bases and J shed 4 bases, with 12 bases lying between them. The CDR3 has 14 amino acids. Germline CDR1 MNHNS, CDR2 SASEGT. The CDR3 nucleotides are TGTGCCAGCAGTGAATTTCGAAATTGGTACGAGCAGTACTTC. It is translated as CASSEFRNWYEQYF.

The gene calls are TRBV4-1 and TRBJ1-2; 12 bases map to TRBD1. This CDR3 region has 17 residues. Trimming took 3 bases from V and 2 from J; bases not matched to a gene: 7. The germline CDR1 and CDR2 sequences are MGHRA and YSYEKL. The CDR3 reads CASSHRTGTGGNYGYTF. As DNA, the CDR3 is TGCGCCAGCAGCCACCGGACCGGGACAGGGGGCAACTATGGCTACACCTTC.

The chain links TRBV6-1 to TRBJ1-2; D possibly corresponds to TRBD1 (6 bases). CDR1 is MNHNS and CDR2 is SASEGT in the germline V gene. This CDR3 has 17 amino acids. Trimming took 4 bases from V and 9 from J, leaving 27 bases between them. The CDR3 here is CASSGLGPRGGLYSYTF. The CDR3 nucleotides are TGTGCCAGCAGTGGATTAGGGCCCAGGGGAGGTCTATATAGCTACACCTTC.

The chain recombines TRBV5-1 with TRBJ2-7; the D gene is possibly TRBD1 (6 bases). V lost 2 bases and J lost 0, with 9 bases in between. The CDR3 is 14 residues long. Germline lookup yields CDR1 SGHRS and CDR2 YFSETQ. The CDR3 protein is CASSLRTDSYEQYF. Here the CDR3 DNA reads TGCGCCAGCAGCTTAAGGACAGACTCCTACGAGCAGTACTTC.

The rearrangement links TRBV10-3 to TRBJ2-7; D is tentatively TRBD1 or TRBD2 (6 bases each). Trimming shortened V by 4 bases and J by 7 bases, and 17 bases separated the two germline ends. CDR3 length: 14 residues. Germline CDR1 ENHRY, CDR2 SYGVKD. CDR3 DNA: TGTGCCATCAGTGTAGTAGGGGGGTTTGATGAGCAGTACTTC. Protein: CAISVVGGFDEQYF.

The chain uses TRBV9 and TRBJ2-5, with D uncertain. Germline lookup yields CDR1 SGDLS and CDR2 YYNGEE. The CDR3 extends over 15 amino acids. Deletions cut 0 bases from V and 3 bases from J, with 12 bases between. This chain's CDR3 is CASSVDPRQEETQYF. DNA of the CDR3: TGTGCCAGCAGCGTAGACCCACGGCAGGAAGAGACCCAGTACTTC.

The chain has TRBV5-1 and TRBJ1-2; no reliable D call. CDR1 is SGHRS and CDR2 is YFSETQ in the germline V gene. Trimming cost V 0 bases and J 7 bases, with 7 bases left between them. The CDR3 sequence is 12 residues long. This chain's CDR3 is CASSLVGSGYTF. DNA of the CDR3: TGCGCCAGCAGCTTGGTCGGATCTGGCTACACCTTC.

The V and J genes are TRBV10-1 and TRBJ2-1; 7 bases fit TRBD2. Unmatched junction bases numbered 11, after V lost 6 bases and J lost 0 bases. The V gene's germline CDR1 is WNHNN and CDR2 SYGVQD (reference sequence). The CDR3 has 17 amino acids. The CDR3 loop reads CASSLFLAVGSYNEQFF. In DNA form, the CDR3 reads TGCGCCAGCAGCCTCTTCCTAGCGGTTGGCTCCTACAATGAGCAGTTCTTC.

The chain is built from TRBV7-8 and TRBJ2-1, with 8 bases identical to TRBD2. The trim removed 2 bases at V and 4 bases at J, leaving 7 bases unmatched. Germline-derived CDR1 and CDR2 are SGHVS and FQNEAQ. This CDR3 spans 16 amino acids. CDR3 sequence (DNA): TGTGCCAGCAGCTTATTCCCATCGGGGGGGTACAATGAGCAGTTCTTC. Its translation is CASSLFPSGGYNEQFF. Together with reference TRBV7-8 and TRBJ2-1, the CDR3 gives the full variable domain: GAGVSQSPRYKVAKRGQDVALRCDPISGHVSLFWYQQALGQGPEFLTYFQNEAQLDKSGLPSDRFFAERPEGSVSTLKIQRTQQEDSAVYLCASSLFPSGGYNEQFFGPGTRLTVL.

The chain combines TRBV29-1 with TRBJ2-1; 7 bases align to TRBD2. The CDR3 totals 16 residues. Germline CDR1 reads SQVTM; CDR2 reads ANQGSEA. Trimming at V came to 3 bases and at J to 1 base, leaving 9 bases not matched to a gene. CDR3 protein: CSVDGWEGLSYNEQFF. The CDR3 nucleotides are TGCAGCGTTGATGGGTGGGAGGGCCTTTCCTACAATGAGCAGTTCTTC.

For this clone: This CDR3 is also generated by other DNA sequences in the sample. The J gene is TRBJ1-2, the V gene TRBV4-1; D might be TRBD1 (5 bases). V lost 1 base and J lost 2, with 5 bases in between. The CDR3 has 13 residues. Germline CDR1 is MGHRA and CDR2 is YSYEKL. As DNA, the CDR3 is TGCGCCAGCAGCCAAGGGGGGAACTATGGCTACACCTTC. Protein product: CASSQGGNYGYTF.

The chain has TRBV12-2 and TRBJ2-3; TRBD2, as called in the table, went unchecked against the DNA. TRBV12-2 represents a pseudogene. This CDR3 is built from 19 residues. The CDR3 DNA reads TGTGCAAGTCGCTCCCTGGCACGGGGACTAGGCGGGGGGGTAGATACGCAGTATTTT. Translated: CASRSLARGLGGGVDTQYF.

The CDR3 sequence is CASSKRLQPYEQYF. DNA for the CDR3: TGTGCCAGCAGCAAAAGGCTTCAGCCTTACGAGCAGTACTTC. This chain joins TRBV7-9 and TRBJ2-7; D remains unclear. Trimming took 5 bases from V and 4 from J, leaving 15 bases between them. The CDR3 has 14 residues. The V gene's germline CDR1 is SEHNR and CDR2 FQNEAQ (reference sequence). Using reference TRBV7-9 and TRBJ2-7 for the parts outside the CDR3, the full variable domain is DTGVSQNPRHKITKRGQNVTFRCDPISEHNRLYWYRQTLGQGPEFLTYFQNEAQLEKSRLLSDRFSAERPKGSFSTLEIQRTEQGDSAMYLCASSKRLQPYEQYFGPGTRLTVT.

V is TRBV5-8 and J is TRBJ1-1, with TRBD1 matching 10 bases. V dropped 6 bases and J dropped 5; count of bases not matched to a gene: 7. CDR1 and CDR2 from the germline V gene are SGHTS and YDEGEE. This CDR3 is 14 amino acids long. The CDR3 here is CASMTTGGWTEAFF. CDR3 bases: TGTGCCAGCATGACGACAGGGGGCTGGACTGAAGCTTTCTTT.

The chain employs TRBV6-5 and TRBJ2-4; a possible D gene is TRBD1 (6 bases). Germline CDR1 and CDR2: MNHEY and SVGAGI. Trimming removed 6 bases at V and 3 bases at J, with 15 bases between. The CDR3 is 15 residues long. The CDR3 DNA is TGTGCCAGCAGCTTCAACAGGGTTGGCAAAAACATTCAGTACTTC. Translation: CASSFNRVGKNIQYF.

The CDR3 loop is CASREGGNTEAFF. The CDR3 DNA sequence: TGCGCCAGCAGAGAGGGGGGAAACACTGAAGCTTTCTTT. This chain links TRBV4-1 with TRBJ1-1; D is possibly TRBD1 (6 bases). V was clipped by 6 bases and J by 2 bases, with 10 bases between them. The CDR3 runs to 13 residues. The germline CDR1 and CDR2 sequences are MGHRA and YSYEKL.

The chain has TRBV19 and TRBJ2-7, with 11 bases matching TRBD2. The CDR3 is 13 amino acids. V trimming: 5 bases; J trimming: 3 bases; junction bases outside the gene matches: 0. Germline loops: CDR1 LNHDA, CDR2 SQIVND (reference sequence). The CDR3 nucleotides read TGTGCCAGTAGTCTAGCGGGGGGCTACGAGCAGTACTTC. This gives the protein CASSLAGGYEQYF.

A note on this clone: A read error may produce the germline difference seen at one junction end. The chain recombines TRBV5-1 with TRBJ1-1; no firm D call. CDR1 and CDR2 from the germline V gene are SGHRS and YFSETQ. This CDR3 has 13 amino acids. The CDR3 bases are TGCGCCAGCAGGTTGGAAATTTCGACTGAAGCTTTCTTT. Translated, it gives CASRLEISTEAFF.

This clone occurred a few times. CDR3 nucleotide sequence: TGCAGCGTTGACACAGGGGCTCCTGGTGGCTACACCTTC. Its protein product is CSVDTGAPGGYTF. The rearrangement links TRBV29-1 to TRBJ1-2; the match to TRBD1 covers 7 bases. The CDR3 contains 13 residues. CDR1 and CDR2 from the germline V gene are SQVTM and ANQGSEA. Trimming took 3 bases from V and 7 from J; bases not matched to a gene: 8.